This T cell receptor (beta chain) was observed in a study of shared clonotypes between healthy human individuals. The V and J ends lost 3 bases and 6 bases, in that order; junction bases with no gene match: 7. The CDR3 contains 16 residues. CDR1 is SGHTA and CDR2 is FQGNSA in the germline V gene. Genomic DNA per cell subset filled all wells of several immunoSEQ plates. TCRdb keeps only in-frame clones here, not all; method: immunoSEQ multiplex PCR. The profile shows roughly 1,500,000 clones, about 98.5% of them singletons. A CD45RA-negative memory subset and a CD45RA+ naive subset were separated from the CD4+ cells. Details on this clone: Antigen unknown.

Findings of the study overall: When compared with the clonotypes that were shared by all four sorted-subset donors, the non-shared clonotypes turned out to have lower generation probabilities. Represented diversity, genetic and exposure-history alike, was limited by few donors.

V and J are TRBV7-2 and TRBJ2-1, with 11 nucleotides matching TRBD1. This clonotype originated in a man in his thirties or forties in good health. Sequencing was carried out using naive CD4+ T cells sorted from blood. Subset of the sample: CD45RA+ positively selected. The CDR3 here is CASSFAPGTGGNEQFF. The CDR3 DNA reads as TGTGCCAGCAGCTTCGCCCCCGGGACAGGGGGCAATGAGCAGTTCTTC.